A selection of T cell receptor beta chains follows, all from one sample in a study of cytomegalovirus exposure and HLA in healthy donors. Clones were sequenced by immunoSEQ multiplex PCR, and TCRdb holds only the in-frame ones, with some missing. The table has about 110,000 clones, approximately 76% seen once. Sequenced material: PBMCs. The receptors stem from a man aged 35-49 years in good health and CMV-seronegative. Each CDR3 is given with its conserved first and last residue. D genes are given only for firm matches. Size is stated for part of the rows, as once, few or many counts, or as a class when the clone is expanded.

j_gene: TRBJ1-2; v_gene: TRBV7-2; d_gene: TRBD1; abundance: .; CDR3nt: TGTGCCAGCAGCCCAAACAGGGGCGATGGCTACACCTTC; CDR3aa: CASSPNRGDGYTF
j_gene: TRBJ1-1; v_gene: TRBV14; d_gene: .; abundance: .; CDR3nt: TGTGCCAGCAGCCAAGGAGGGAAAGCTTTCTTT; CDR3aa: CASSQGGKAFF
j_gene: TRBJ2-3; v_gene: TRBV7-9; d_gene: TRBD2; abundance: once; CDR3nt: TGTGCCAGCAGCCCGACCAATTTAGCGGGGACAGATACGCAGTATTTT; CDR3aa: CASSPTNLAGTDTQYF
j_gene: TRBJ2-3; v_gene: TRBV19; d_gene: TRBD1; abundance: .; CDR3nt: TGTGCCAGTAGTCCGAGGGACAGCTACACAGATACGCAGTATTTT; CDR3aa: CASSPRDSYTDTQYF
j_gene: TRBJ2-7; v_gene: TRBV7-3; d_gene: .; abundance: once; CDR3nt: TGTGCCAGCAGCACCCTCGGACTACTCACCTACGAGCAGTACTTC; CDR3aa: CASSTLGLLTYEQYF
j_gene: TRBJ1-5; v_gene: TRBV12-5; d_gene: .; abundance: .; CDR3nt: TGTGCTAGTGGTTTCGCAGGGTGTCATCGGCCCCAGCATTTT; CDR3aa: CASGFAGCHRPQHF
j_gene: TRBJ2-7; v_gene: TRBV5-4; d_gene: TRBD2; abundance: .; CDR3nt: TGTGCCAGCAGCCGGGACTATCAATACGAGCAGTACTTC; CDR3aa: CASSRDYQYEQYF
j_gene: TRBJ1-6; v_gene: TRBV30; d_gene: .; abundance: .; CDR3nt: TGTGCCTGGAGTGTTGCCGGTAGCTCCTATAATTCACCCCTCCACTTT; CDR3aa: CAWSVAGSSYNSPLHF
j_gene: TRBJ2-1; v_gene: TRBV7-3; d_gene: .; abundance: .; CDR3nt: TGTGCCAGCAGCTTAAGTGGGACTGACACCCACAATGAGCAGTTCTTC; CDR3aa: CASSLSGTDTHNEQFF
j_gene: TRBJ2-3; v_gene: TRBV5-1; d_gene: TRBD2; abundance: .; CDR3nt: TGCGCCAGCAGCCTGGGCATGGGGGGGGGACTTATGAGCGGAGATACGCAGTATTTT; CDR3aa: CASSLGMGGGLMSGDTQYF
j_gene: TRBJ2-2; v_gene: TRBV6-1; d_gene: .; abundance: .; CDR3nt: TGTGCCAGCAGCCACAGGGCTACGAACACCGGGGAGCTGTTTTTT; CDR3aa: CASSHRATNTGELFF
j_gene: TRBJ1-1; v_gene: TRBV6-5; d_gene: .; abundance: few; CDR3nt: TGTGCCAGCAGTTATGACGACAGACTGAACACTGAAGCTTTCTTT; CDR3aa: CASSYDDRLNTEAFF
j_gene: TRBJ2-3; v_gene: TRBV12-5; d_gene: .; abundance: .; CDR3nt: TGTGCTAGTGGCAACAGGGTCAAGAGCGCAGATACGCAGTATTTT; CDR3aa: CASGNRVKSADTQYF
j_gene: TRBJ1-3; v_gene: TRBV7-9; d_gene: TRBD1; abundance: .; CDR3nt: TGTGCCAGCAGCCAGATACCGGGACAGAGCCCCTCTGGAAACACCATATATTTT; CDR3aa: CASSQIPGQSPSGNTIYF
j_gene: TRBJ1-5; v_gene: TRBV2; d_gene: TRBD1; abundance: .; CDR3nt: TGTGCCAGCAGTAGGGGACAGTATAGCAATCAGCCCCAGCATTTT; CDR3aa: CASSRGQYSNQPQHF
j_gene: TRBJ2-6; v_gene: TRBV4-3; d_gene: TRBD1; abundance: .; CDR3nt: TGCGCCAGCAGCCAAGATACAGGGGACACTGGGGCCAACGTCCTGACTTTC; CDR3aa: CASSQDTGDTGANVLTF
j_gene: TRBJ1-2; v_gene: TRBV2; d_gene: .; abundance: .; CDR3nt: TGTGCCAGCAGTGAATTTCTGAACTATGGCTACACCTTC; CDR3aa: CASSEFLNYGYTF
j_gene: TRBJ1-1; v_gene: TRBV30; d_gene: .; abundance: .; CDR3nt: TGTGCCGGCTCGTACATGTATGAAGCTTTCTTT; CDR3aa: CAGSYMYEAFF
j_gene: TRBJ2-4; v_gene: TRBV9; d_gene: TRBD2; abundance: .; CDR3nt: TGTGCCAGCAGTTGGACTAGCGGGGGGCCTCAGGGCAAAAACATTCAGTACTTC; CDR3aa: CASSWTSGGPQGKNIQYF
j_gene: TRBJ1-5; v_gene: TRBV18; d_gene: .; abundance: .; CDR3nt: TGTGCCAGCTCACCATCAGATAATCAGCCCCAGCATTTT; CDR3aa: CASSPSDNQPQHF
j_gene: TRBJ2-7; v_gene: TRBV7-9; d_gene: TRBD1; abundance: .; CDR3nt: TGTGCCAGCAGTCCACTACCGGGACAGTTCCCTGAGCAGTACTTC; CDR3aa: CASSPLPGQFPEQYF
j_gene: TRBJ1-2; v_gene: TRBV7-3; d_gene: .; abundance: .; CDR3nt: TGTGCCAGCAGCCCCACAGGAGGGCGGTATGGCTACACCTTC; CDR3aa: CASSPTGGRYGYTF
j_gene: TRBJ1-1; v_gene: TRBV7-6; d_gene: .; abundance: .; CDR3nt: TGTGCCAGCAGCTTAGGTGGCACCCCGAACACTGAAGCTTTCTTT; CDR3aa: CASSLGGTPNTEAFF
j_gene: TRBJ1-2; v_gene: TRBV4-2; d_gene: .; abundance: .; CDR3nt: TGTGCCAGCAGCCAAGTATTAGAAAATGGCTACACCTTC; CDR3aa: CASSQVLENGYTF
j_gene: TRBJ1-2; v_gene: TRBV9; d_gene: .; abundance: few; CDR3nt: TGTGCCAGCAGCGGCCCGGATGAGGCTGGCTACACCTTC; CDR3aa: CASSGPDEAGYTF
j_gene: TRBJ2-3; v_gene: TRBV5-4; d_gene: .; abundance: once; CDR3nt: TGTGCCAGCAGCTTGGCCCGGGATACGCAGTATTTT; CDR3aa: CASSLARDTQYF
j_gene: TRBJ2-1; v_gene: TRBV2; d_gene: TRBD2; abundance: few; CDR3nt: TGTGCCAGCAGTGAAGTTCAGGGAGGGAATGAGCAGTTCTTC; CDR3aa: CASSEVQGGNEQFF
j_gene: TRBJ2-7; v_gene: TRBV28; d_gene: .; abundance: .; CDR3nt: TGTGCCAGCAGTTTGGAGGGGGGGGGTCCTTACGAGCAGTACTTC; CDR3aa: CASSLEGGGPYEQYF
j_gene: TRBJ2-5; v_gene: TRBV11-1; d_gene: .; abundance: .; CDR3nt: TGTGCCAGCAGCCACGGCGGCCAAGAGACCCAGTACTTC; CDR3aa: CASSHGGQETQYF
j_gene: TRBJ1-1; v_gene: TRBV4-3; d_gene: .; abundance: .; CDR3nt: TGCGCCAGCAGCCAAGCCCCCCCGGGAGTGAACACTGAAGCTTTCTTT; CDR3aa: CASSQAPPGVNTEAFF
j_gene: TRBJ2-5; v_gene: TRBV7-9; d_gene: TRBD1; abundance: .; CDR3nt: TGTGCCAGCAGCTCACAGGGGCGAGAGACCCAGTACTTC; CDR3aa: CASSSQGRETQYF
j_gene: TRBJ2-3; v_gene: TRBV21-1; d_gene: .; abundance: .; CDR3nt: TGTGCCAGCAGCTTGAGGGGGTCGCTAGCGGCCCCCACAGATACGCAGTATTTT; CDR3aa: CASSLRGSLAAPTDTQYF
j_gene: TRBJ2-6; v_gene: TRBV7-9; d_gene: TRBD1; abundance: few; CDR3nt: TGTGCCAGCAGCTTAGACAGGGGGTCTGGGGCCAACGTCCTGACTTTC; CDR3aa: CASSLDRGSGANVLTF
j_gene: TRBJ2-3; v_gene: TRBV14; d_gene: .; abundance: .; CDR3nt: TGTGCCAGCAGCCAACAACCTCAGGGGTTCACAGATACGCAGTATTTT; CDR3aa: CASSQQPQGFTDTQYF
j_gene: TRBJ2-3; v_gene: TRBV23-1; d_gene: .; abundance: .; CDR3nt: TGCGCCAGCATCCCCTGGAGGCGGCCTCCTGGGACAGATACGCAGTATTTT; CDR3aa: CASIPWRRPPGTDTQYF
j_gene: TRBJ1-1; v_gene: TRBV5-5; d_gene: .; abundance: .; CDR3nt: TGTGCCAGCAGCCCTACCGTGAGGCGTGAAGCTTTCTTT; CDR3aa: CASSPTVRREAFF
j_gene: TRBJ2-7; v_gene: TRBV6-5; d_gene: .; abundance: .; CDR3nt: TGTGCCAGCAGTTACTCGATCAGGCAGTACGAGCAGTACTTC; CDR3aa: CASSYSIRQYEQYF
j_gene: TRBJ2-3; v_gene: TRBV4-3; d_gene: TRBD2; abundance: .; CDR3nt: TGCGCCAGCAGCCAAGATAAGTCTTCGGGGGCGGGGGGGACAGATACGCAGTATTTT; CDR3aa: CASSQDKSSGAGGTDTQYF
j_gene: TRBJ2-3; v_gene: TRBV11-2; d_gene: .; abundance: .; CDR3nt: TGTGCCAGCAGCTCCTCCGGGGGTGAAGATACGCAGTATTTT; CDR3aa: CASSSSGGEDTQYF
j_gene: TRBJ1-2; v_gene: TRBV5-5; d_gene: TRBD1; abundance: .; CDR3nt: TGTGCCAGCAGGGGTGCCGGGACAGGGGATTACTATGGCTACACCTTC; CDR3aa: CASRGAGTGDYYGYTF
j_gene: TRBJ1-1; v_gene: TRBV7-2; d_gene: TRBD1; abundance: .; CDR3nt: TGTGCCAGCAGCATGGAAGGGGGGACAGGGGGCGCGGGGGTCACTGAAGCTTTCTTT; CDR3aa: CASSMEGGTGGAGVTEAFF
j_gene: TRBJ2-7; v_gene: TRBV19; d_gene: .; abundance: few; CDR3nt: TGTGCCAGTAGTGCAGGACTCCACCACTCCTACGAGCAGTACTTC; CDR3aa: CASSAGLHHSYEQYF
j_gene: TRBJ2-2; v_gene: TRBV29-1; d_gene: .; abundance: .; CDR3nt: TGCAGCGTCGGCAGGGCGAACACCGGGGAGCTGTTTTTT; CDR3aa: CSVGRANTGELFF
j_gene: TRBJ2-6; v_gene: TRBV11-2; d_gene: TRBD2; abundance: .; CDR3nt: TGTGCCAGCAGCGCGGGACTAACTGGGGCCAACGTCCTGACTTTC; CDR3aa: CASSAGLTGANVLTF
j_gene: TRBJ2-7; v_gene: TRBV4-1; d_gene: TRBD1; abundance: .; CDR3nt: TGCGCCAGCAGCCGGACAGGTGACTACGAGCAGTACTTC; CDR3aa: CASSRTGDYEQYF
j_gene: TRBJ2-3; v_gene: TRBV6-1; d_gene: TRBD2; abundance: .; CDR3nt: TGTGCCAGCAGTGTGACTAGCGGGGGCACAGATACGCAGTATTTT; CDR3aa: CASSVTSGGTDTQYF
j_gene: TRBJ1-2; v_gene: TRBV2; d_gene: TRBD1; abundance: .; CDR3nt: TGTGCCAGCAGTCAGGACAGGGGTAATGGCTACACCTTC; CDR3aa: CASSQDRGNGYTF
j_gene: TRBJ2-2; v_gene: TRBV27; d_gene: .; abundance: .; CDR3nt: TGTGCCAGCAGTTTATCGAGGACCGGGGAGCTGTTTTTT; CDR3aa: CASSLSRTGELFF
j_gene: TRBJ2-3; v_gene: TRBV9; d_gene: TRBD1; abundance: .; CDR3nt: TGTGCCAGCAGCGCCTTACAGGGGACAGATACGCAGTATTTT; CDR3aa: CASSALQGTDTQYF
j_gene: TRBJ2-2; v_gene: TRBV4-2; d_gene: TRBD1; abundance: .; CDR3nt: TGTGCCAGCAGCCACTCTCAGGGACAGGGGGCGCTTGGGGAGCTGTTTTTT; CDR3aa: CASSHSQGQGALGELFF
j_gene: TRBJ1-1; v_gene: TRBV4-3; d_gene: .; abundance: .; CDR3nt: TGCGCCAGCCGGGGGGCTGGGAACACTGAAGCTTTCTTT; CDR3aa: CASRGAGNTEAFF
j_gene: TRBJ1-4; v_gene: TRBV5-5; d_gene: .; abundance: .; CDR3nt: TGTGCCAGCAGCTTTGAACGGGGTAATGGGGAAAAACTGTTTTTT; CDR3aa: CASSFERGNGEKLFF